Listed here is a single T cell receptor beta chain. The specificity of this receptor is unknown. Base quality data are lacking; no much larger clone is found one base away. This entry is derived from a study of Ad26.COV2.S vaccination and SARS-CoV-2 variants (dated by TCRdb to about 2021). For the wider study: Vaccine-arm donors came from COV1001, a multicentre, randomized, double-blind, placebo-controlled phase I-IIa trial of Ad26.COV2.S in healthy adults. Ad26.COV2.S was administered intramuscularly at 5 x 10^10 or 1 x 10^11 viral particles, either as a single shot or as two shots given 56 days apart. TCRbeta repertoire sequencing served as the tool for gauging how specific and how broad the SARS-CoV-2-reactive T cell receptors were following Ad26.COV2.S vaccination. The TCR-sequenced set comprised approximately 30 samples: roughly 19 Ad26.COV2.S vaccine recipients, 5 placebo recipients and 8 SARS-CoV-2 convalescent individuals. Trial participants were randomized into five groups of five: low-dose or high-dose Ad26.COV2.S given once or twice, or placebo on both occasions. Blinding of investigators to trial group allocation was maintained during experiments and outcome assessment.

The immunoSEQ Assay was used to sequence TCRbeta CDR3 regions. After extraction, genomic DNA underwent amplification by bias-controlled multiplex PCR, followed by high-throughput sequencing. Per the authors' processing: To quantify the absolute abundance of every unique TCRbeta CDR3 region, sequences were collapsed and filtered. T cell fraction was estimated by normalization of TCRbeta template counts to usable DNA, with usable DNA being measured through amplification of reference genes present in all nucleated cells. Repertoire TCRs were annotated as SARS-CoV-2-specific when V gene, CDR3 amino acid sequence and J gene were exactly matched to a known reactive TCR set. The reference SARS-CoV-2 TCR set came from MIRA and was filtered for enrichment in COVID-19-positive ImmuneCODE repertoires, removing public or cross-reactive TCRs. Based on the MIRA antigens, annotated TCRs were further analysed at the level of specific ORF or position within ORF. Breadth was defined as the number of annotated unique rearrangements divided by the total number of unique productive rearrangements, and depth was defined as the summed frequency of the annotated unique rearrangements. Two-sided Wilcoxon rank-sum tests were applied when comparing TCR breadth between groups. In its TCRdb copy, this immuneACCESS table keeps in-frame sequences only and misses some clones. Where compared with another copy, unresolved V genes explain less than half of these, and the others have no known cause. V, J and clone size were drawn from that table, and D and trimming were deduced from the DNA. The sample data list 450,000 to 550,000 clones, and roughly nine tenths of these were observed just once. The ten largest clones add up to over 2% of the sample.

The sample's treatment or condition label, in plain terms: around 19 received Ad26.COV2.S at low or high dose, single or two shots; roughly five received placebo; per-sample allocation not given. For vaccine and placebo recipients, the sequenced repertoires came from samples collected on day 63 after the first injection. In Cohort 1b, 20 to 25 adults aged 18-55 years were enrolled at a single site in Boston, USA, between 29 July and 7 August 2020. As a vaccine, Ad26.COV2.S was a replication-incompetent adenovirus type 26 vector that expressed a prefusion-stabilized SARS-CoV-2 spike protein derived from the original Wuhan strain. What the research found in general, with its limitations: Comparable non-spike TCR breadth was observed between vaccine and placebo recipients, consistent with only spike being contained in the vaccine. The study was not powered for comparison of responses between vaccine doses or regimens. The authors noted that total T cell responses may have been underestimated by the TCR breadth and depth analyses. After vaccination, spike-specific CD8+ and CD4+ T cell responses were reported to show substantial breadth. Compared with placebo recipients, Ad26.COV2.S recipients showed higher spike-specific TCR breadth (P = 0.0014).

Sequenced material: peripheral blood, taken in a trial of Ad26.COV2.S vaccine versus placebo. This sequence was found in a person aged 18-60 years who received the Ad26.COV2.S COVID-19 vaccine or a placebo.

The CDR3 reads as follows: CASSPRPATGSYEQYV. The DNA sequence reads TGTGCCAGCTCACCACGGCCGGCTACGGGTTCCTACGAGCAGTACGTC. The sequence joins TRBV18 to TRBJ2-7; no D gene can be assigned with confidence. Counted from cysteine to valine, this CDR3 has 16 amino acids. The only DNA kept is the CDR3, 48 bases in frame from the first base. For CDR1 and CDR2, the germline V gene lists KGHSH and LQKENI. Trimming removed 1 base from V and 1 base from J, leaving 14 bases between the germline ends.